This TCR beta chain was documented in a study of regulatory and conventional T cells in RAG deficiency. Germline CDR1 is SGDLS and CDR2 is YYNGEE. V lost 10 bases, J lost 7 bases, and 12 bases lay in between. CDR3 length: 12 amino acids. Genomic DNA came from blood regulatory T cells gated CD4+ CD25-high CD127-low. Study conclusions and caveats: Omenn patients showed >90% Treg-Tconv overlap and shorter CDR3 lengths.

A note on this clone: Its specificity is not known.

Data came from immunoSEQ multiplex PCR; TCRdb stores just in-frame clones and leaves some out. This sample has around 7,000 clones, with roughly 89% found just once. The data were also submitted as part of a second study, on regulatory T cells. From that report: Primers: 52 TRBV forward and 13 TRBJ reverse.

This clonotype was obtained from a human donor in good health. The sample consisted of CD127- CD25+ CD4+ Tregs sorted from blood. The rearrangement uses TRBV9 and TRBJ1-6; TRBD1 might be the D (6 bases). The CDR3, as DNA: TGTGCCTCAAAGGGGGAGAATTCACCCCTCCACTTT. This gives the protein CASKGENSPLHF.